This T cell receptor beta chain was identified during a study of blood T cell repertoires in COVID-19. About the research overall: PBMCs, B-cell-depleted T cells, or T cells were the source of the cDNA or gDNA that made up the material.

Assay: immunoSEQ multiplex PCR; the TCRdb copy retains only in-frame clones and omits some. This table has some 530,000 clones, 70% to 90% appearing once. The germline gives CDR1 KGHSH, CDR2 LQKENI. V was clipped by 3 bases and J by 4 bases; unmatched bases: 8. CDR3 length: 15 residues. This clone was seen just once. The gene calls are TRBV18 and TRBJ1-2; TRBD1 matches at 7 bases. The sequencing input was peripheral blood. The sequence derives from a human donor in a cohort sampled during active COVID-19. The CDR3 region is CASSPGDSHPYGYTF. The CDR3, as DNA: TGTGCCAGCTCACCGGGGGACAGTCACCCCTATGGCTACACCTTC.